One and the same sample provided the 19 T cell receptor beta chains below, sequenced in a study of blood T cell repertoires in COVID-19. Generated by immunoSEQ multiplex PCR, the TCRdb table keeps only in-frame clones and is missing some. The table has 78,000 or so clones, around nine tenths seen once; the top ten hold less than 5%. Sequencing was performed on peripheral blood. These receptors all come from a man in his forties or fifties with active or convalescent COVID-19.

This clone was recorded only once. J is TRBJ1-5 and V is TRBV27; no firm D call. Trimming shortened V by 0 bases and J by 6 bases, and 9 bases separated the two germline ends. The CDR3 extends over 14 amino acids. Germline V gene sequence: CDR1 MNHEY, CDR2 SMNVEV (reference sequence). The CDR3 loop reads CASSLSRAVQPQHF. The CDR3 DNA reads TGTGCCAGCAGTTTATCGAGGGCCGTTCAGCCCCAGCATTTT.

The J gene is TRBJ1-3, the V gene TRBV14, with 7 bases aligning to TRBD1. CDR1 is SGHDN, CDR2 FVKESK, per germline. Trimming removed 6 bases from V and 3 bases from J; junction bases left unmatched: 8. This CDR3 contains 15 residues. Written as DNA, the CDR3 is TGTGCCAGCAGTGAGGGGGCTCATGATGGAAACACCATATATTTT. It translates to CASSEGAHDGNTIYF.

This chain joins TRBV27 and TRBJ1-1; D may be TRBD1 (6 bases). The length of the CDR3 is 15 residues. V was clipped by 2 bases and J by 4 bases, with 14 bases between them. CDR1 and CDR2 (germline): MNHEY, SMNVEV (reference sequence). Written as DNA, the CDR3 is TGTGCCAGCAGTTTAATCCCACAGGGTGGCACTGAAGCTTTCTTT. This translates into CASSLIPQGGTEAFF.

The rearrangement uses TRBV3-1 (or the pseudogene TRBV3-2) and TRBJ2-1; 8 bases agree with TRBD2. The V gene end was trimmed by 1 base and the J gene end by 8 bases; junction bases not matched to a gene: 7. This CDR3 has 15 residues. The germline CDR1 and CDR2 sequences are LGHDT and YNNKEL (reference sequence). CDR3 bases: TGTGCCAGCAGCCAAGGCTCGGGGGGGCCAGATGAGCAGTTCTTC. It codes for CASSQGSGGPDEQFF.

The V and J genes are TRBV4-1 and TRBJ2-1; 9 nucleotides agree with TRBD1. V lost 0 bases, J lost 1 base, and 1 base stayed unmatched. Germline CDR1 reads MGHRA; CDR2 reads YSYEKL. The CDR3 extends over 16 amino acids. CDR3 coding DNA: TGCGCCAGCAGCCAAGATGACAGGGGGTCCTACAATGAGCAGTTCTTC. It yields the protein CASSQDDRGSYNEQFF.

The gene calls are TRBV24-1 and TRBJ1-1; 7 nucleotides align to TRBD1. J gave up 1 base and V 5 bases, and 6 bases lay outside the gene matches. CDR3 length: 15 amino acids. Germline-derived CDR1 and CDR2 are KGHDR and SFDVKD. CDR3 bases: TGTGCCACCAGTGCCTCGACAGGGAGGAACACTGAAGCTTTCTTT. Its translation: CATSASTGRNTEAFF.

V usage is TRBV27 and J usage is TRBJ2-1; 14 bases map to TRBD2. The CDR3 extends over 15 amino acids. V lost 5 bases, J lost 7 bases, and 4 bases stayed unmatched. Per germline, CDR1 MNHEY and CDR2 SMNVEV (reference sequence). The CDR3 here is CASSRTSGGWNEQFF. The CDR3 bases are TGTGCCAGCAGTAGGACTAGCGGGGGGTGGAATGAGCAGTTCTTC.

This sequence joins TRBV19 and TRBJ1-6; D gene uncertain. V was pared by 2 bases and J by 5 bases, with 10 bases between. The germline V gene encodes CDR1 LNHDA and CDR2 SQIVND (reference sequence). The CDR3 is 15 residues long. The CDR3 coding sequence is TGTGCCAGTAGTATAACCTGGGAGAATAATTCACCCCTCCACTTT. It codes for CASSITWENNSPLHF. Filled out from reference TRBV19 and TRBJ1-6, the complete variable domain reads DGGITQSPKYLFRKEGQNVTLSCEQNLNHDAMYWYRQDPGQGLRLIYYSQIVNDFQKGDIAEGYSVSREKKESFPLTVTSAQKNPTAFYLCASSITWENNSPLHFGNGTRLTVT.

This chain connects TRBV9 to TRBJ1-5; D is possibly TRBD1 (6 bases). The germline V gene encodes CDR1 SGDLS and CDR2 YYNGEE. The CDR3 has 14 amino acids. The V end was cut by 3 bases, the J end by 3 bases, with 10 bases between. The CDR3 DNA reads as TGTGCCAGCAGCGCTGGACAGATCAATCAGCCCCAGCATTTT. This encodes CASSAGQINQPQHF.

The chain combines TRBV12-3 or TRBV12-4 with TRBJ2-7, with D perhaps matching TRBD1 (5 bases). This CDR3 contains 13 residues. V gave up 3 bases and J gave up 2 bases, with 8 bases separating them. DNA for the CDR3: TGTGCCAGCAGTTTGGGGCAGCCCTACGAGCAGTACTTC. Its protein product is CASSLGQPYEQYF.

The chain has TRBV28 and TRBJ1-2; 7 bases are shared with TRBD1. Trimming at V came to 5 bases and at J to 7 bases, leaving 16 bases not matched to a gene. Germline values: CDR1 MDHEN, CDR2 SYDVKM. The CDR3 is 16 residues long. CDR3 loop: CASSPSFRDRVSGYTF. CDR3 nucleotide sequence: TGTGCCAGCAGTCCCAGTTTTAGAGACAGGGTTTCTGGCTACACCTTC.

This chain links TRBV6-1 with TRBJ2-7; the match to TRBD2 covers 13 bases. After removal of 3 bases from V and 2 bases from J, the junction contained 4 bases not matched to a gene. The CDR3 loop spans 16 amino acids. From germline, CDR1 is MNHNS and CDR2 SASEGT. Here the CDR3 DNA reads TGTGCCAGCAGTGATGGGACTAGCGGGACCCCCTACGAGCAGTACGTC. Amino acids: CASSDGTSGTPYEQYV.

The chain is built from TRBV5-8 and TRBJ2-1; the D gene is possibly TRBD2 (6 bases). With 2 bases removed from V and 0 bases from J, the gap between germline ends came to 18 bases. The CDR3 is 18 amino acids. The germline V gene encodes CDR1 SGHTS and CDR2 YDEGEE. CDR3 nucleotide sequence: TGTGCCAGCAGCTTAGCCAGGGACTCCTTGAGCTCCTACAATGAGCAGTTCTTC. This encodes CASSLARDSLSSYNEQFF. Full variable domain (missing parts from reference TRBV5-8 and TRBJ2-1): EAGVTQSPTHLIKTRGQQATLRCSPISGHTSVYWYQQALGLGLQFLLWYDEGEERNRGNFPPRFSGRQFPNYSSELNVNALELEDSALYLCASSLARDSLSSYNEQFFGPGTRLTVL.

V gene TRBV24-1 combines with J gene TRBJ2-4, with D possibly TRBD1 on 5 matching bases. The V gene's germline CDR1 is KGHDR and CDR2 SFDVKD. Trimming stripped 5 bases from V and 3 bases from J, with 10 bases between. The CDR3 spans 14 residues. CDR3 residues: CATSGGAGKNIQYF. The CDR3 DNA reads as TGTGCCACCAGTGGGGGCGCTGGCAAAAACATTCAGTACTTC.

Here the CDR3 DNA reads TGTGCCAGCAGTTCGGCAGGCAAGTCCACTGAAGCTTTCTTT. Translation gives CASSSAGKSTEAFF. This sequence joins TRBV27 and TRBJ1-1; no firm D call. CDR3 length equals 14 residues. CDR1 is MNHEY, CDR2 SMNVEV, per germline (reference sequence). V lost 4 bases and J lost 4, with 13 bases in between.

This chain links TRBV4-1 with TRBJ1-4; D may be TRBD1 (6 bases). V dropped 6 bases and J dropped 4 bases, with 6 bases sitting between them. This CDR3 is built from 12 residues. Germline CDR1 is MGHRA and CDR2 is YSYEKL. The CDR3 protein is CASRDSNEKLFF. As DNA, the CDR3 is TGCGCCAGCAGGGACAGTAATGAAAAACTGTTTTTT.

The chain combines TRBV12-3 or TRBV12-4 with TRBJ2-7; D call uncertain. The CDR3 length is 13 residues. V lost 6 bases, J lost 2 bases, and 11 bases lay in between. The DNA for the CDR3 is TGTGCCAGCAGATCTGCGTCTACCTACGAGCAGTACTTC. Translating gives CASRSASTYEQYF.

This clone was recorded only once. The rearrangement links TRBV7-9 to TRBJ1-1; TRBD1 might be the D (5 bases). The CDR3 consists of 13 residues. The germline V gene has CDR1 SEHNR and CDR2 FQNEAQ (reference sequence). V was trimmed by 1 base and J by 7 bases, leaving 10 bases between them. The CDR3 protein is CASSLVGRDEAFF. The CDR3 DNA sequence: TGTGCCAGCAGCTTAGTCGGCAGGGATGAAGCTTTCTTT. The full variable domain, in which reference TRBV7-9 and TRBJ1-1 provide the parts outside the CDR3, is DTGVSQNPRHKITKRGQNVTFRCDPISEHNRLYWYRQTLGQGPEFLTYFQNEAQLEKSRLLSDRFSAERPKGSFSTLEIQRTEQGDSAMYLCASSLVGRDEAFFGQGTRLTVV.

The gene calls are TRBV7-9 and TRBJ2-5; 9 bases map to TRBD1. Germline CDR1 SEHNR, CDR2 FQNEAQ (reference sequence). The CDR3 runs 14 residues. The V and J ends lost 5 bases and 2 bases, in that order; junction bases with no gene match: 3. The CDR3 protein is CASSQGTGQETQYF. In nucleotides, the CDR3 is TGTGCCAGCAGCCAGGGGACAGGGCAAGAGACCCAGTACTTC.